These 26 T cell receptor beta chains share one sample of origin, sequenced in a study of cytotoxic CD8 clonotypes in ibrutinib-treated CLL. Measured with immunoSEQ multiplex PCR; TCRdb has only the in-frame clones, and not every one. The repertoire holds approximately 140,000 clones, about 91% seen once, with approximately 10% in the top ten. Sequenced here: PBMCs, sampled after 12 months of ibrutinib treatment. The receptors shown here come from a human donor with chronic lymphocytic leukemia.

The J gene is TRBJ2-5, the V gene TRBV7-3; the D gene is possibly TRBD1 (6 bases). V was shortened by 4 bases and J by 0 bases, with 12 bases between the two germline ends. This CDR3 region has 15 residues. Germline loops: CDR1 SGHTA, CDR2 FQGTGA. CDR3 in DNA: TGTGCCAGCAGCTACAATGGACAGCACCAAGAGACCCAGTACTTC. Translated, it gives CASSYNGQHQETQYF.

The rearrangement links TRBV5-8 to TRBJ2-5; D unresolved. Trimming pared 0 bases from V and 3 bases from J, leaving 6 bases between. The CDR3 totals 13 residues. Germline CDR1 and CDR2: SGHTS and YDEGEE. Here the CDR3 reads CASSLDREETQYF. CDR3 sequence (DNA): TGTGCCAGCAGCTTGGATAGGGAAGAGACCCAGTACTTC.

This chain joins TRBV29-1 and TRBJ2-7; possible D gene TRBD2, 5 bases. V gave up 4 bases and J gave up 0 bases, with 7 bases separating them. The CDR3 consists of 12 residues. From germline, CDR1 is SQVTM and CDR2 ANQGSEA. The CDR3 sequence is CSVGRVSYEQYF. CDR3 bases: TGCAGCGTTGGGCGGGTCTCCTACGAGCAGTACTTC.

The chain couples TRBV10-3 to TRBJ2-7; D may be TRBD1 (6 bases). This CDR3 has 12 residues. Deletions cut 10 bases from V and 5 bases from J, with 15 bases between. CDR1 and CDR2 from the germline V gene are ENHRY and SYGVKD. CDR3 in amino acids: CATHEAGDEQYF. The CDR3 DNA sequence: TGTGCCACCCACGAGGCAGGGGACGAGCAGTACTTC.

This clone was seen only once. This chain connects TRBV4-3 to TRBJ2-3, with 7 positions matching TRBD2. Germline V gene sequence: CDR1 LGHNA, CDR2 YSLEER. Losses at the gene ends were 1 base for V and 0 bases for J; bases not matched to a gene: 4. The CDR3 contains 16 residues. In DNA, the CDR3 is TGCGCCAGCAGCCAAGGTCGGGGGGAGAGCACAGATACGCAGTATTTT. This encodes CASSQGRGESTDTQYF.

The chain employs TRBV10-3 and TRBJ2-3; tentatively, D is TRBD1 (6 bases). The ends were cut back, 6 bases at V and 3 bases at J, with 22 bases in the middle. Germline lookup yields CDR1 ENHRY and CDR2 SYGVKD. The CDR3 has 17 residues. CDR3 sequence reads: CAISDNRDGGVTDTQYF. CDR3 in DNA: TGTGCCATCAGCGACAACAGGGATGGGGGAGTGACAGATACGCAGTATTTT.

The chain carries TRBV27 and TRBJ2-7, with 8 bases fitting TRBD1. Germline V gene lookup returns CDR1 MNHEY and CDR2 SMNVEV (reference sequence). The J segment lost 4 bases and the V segment lost 5 bases, leaving 16 bases of the junction unmatched. The CDR3 runs to 17 residues. In nucleotides, the CDR3 is TGTGCCAGCAGTCAACTATATACCGGGACAGGAACTTACGAGCAGTACTTC. It is translated as CASSQLYTGTGTYEQYF.

The V and J genes are TRBV9 and TRBJ2-2; the D gene is possibly TRBD1 (5 bases). The CDR3 is 14 residues long. Deletions cut 4 bases from V and 2 bases from J, with 9 bases between. Germline V gene sequence: CDR1 SGDLS, CDR2 YYNGEE. The CDR3 reads CASSSDRNTGELFF. Here the CDR3 DNA reads TGTGCCAGCAGCTCCGACAGAAACACCGGGGAGCTGTTTTTT.

The J gene is TRBJ2-1, the V gene TRBV10-3; 14 nucleotides agree with TRBD2. The ends lost 2 bases at V and 4 bases at J; junction bases unmatched: 7. There are 18 residues in the CDR3. Germline V CDR1 and CDR2: ENHRY, SYGVKD. CDR3 sequence reads: CAISEPGTSGSGYNEQFF. CDR3 coding DNA: TGTGCCATCAGTGAGCCTGGGACTAGCGGGAGTGGGTACAATGAGCAGTTCTTC.

The rearrangement joins TRBV2 to TRBJ1-4, with 7 bases lining up with TRBD1. The CDR3 is 16 residues long. CDR1 is SNHLY, CDR2 FYNNEI, per germline. V gave up 1 base and J gave up 3 bases; unmatched junction bases: 5. The CDR3 spells CASSEDRGDPNEKLFF. The CDR3 DNA reads TGTGCCAGCAGTGAAGACAGGGGAGATCCTAATGAAAAACTGTTTTTT.

This chain uses TRBV5-1 with TRBJ2-5, with a tentative D call TRBD1 (6 bases). This CDR3 spans 14 amino acids. The germline gives CDR1 SGHRS, CDR2 YFSETQ. V lost 7 bases and J lost 3, with 16 bases in between. The CDR3 coding sequence is TGCGCCAGCGGGTACGGACAGACAGAAGAGACCCAGTACTTC. As protein: CASGYGQTEETQYF.

The J gene is TRBJ2-2, the V gene TRBV30, with unresolved D. Trimming pared 6 bases from V and 0 bases from J, leaving 11 bases between. The CDR3 totals 14 residues. Germline-derived CDR1 and CDR2 are GTSNPN and SVGIG (reference sequence). The CDR3 DNA reads TGTGCCTGCCCGGACGTAGCGAACACCGGGGAGCTGTTTTTT. Residues: CACPDVANTGELFF.

The J gene is TRBJ2-5, the V gene TRBV5-1; no clear D. The V end was cut by 3 bases, the J end by 1 base, with 22 bases between. Per germline, CDR1 SGHRS and CDR2 YFSETQ. The CDR3 has 18 residues. In DNA, the CDR3 is TGCGCCAGCAGCTCCGTCCCAGGCCTTCCGGAATCCCAAGAGACCCAGTACTTC. This encodes CASSSVPGLPESQETQYF.

The J gene is TRBJ2-7, the V gene TRBV7-2; D is unresolved. The CDR3 covers 13 residues. V lost 3 bases, J lost 6 bases, and 12 bases lay in between. Germline CDR1 SGHTA, CDR2 FQGNSA. CDR3 bases: TGTGCCAGCAGCTTTCAGATTATGGGCGAGCAGTACTTC. This gives the protein CASSFQIMGEQYF.

Points on this clone: The identical CDR3 is also encoded by other nucleotide sequences in the sample. This sequence joins TRBV7-2 and TRBJ2-3, with D perhaps TRBD2 (5 bases). Germline V lookup: CDR1 SGHTA, CDR2 FQGNSA. V lost 0 bases and J 0 bases, leaving 10 bases between the germline ends. The CDR3 is 16 amino acids. This chain's CDR3 is CASSLASGGSTDTQYF. In nucleotides, the CDR3 is TGTGCCAGCAGCTTAGCGTCGGGCGGGAGCACAGATACGCAGTATTTT.

V gene TRBV5-4 combines with J gene TRBJ2-7; 9 bases line up with TRBD1. The CDR3 length is 15 residues. V was clipped by 4 bases and J by 7 bases; unmatched bases: 12. Germline-derived CDR1 and CDR2 are SGHNT and YYREEE (reference sequence). Written as DNA, the CDR3 is TGTGCCAGCAGCGTCGAGACAGGGGGTTTTGGTGAGCAGTACTTC. Its translation: CASSVETGGFGEQYF. Combining the CDR3 with reference TRBV5-4 and TRBJ2-7 gives the whole variable domain ETGVTQSPTHLIKTRGQQVTLRCSSQSGHNTVSWYQQALGQGPQFIFQYYREEENGRGNFPPRFSGLQFPNYSSELNVNALELDDSALYLCASSVETGGFGEQYFGPGTRLTVT.

The genes are TRBV9 and TRBJ2-1; 14 bases are shared with TRBD2. With 3 bases clipped from V and 9 bases from J, the junction kept 8 bases outside the gene matches. This CDR3 is 16 amino acids long. Germline-derived CDR1 and CDR2 are SGDLS and YYNGEE. CDR3 loop: CASSGRGLAGEGEQFF. For the CDR3, the DNA is TGTGCCAGCAGCGGCCGGGGACTAGCGGGAGAGGGTGAGCAGTTCTTC.

CDR3 region: CASMGPQGVDTQYF. DNA of the CDR3: TGTGCCAGTATGGGACCGCAGGGGGTGGATACGCAGTATTTT. The chain has TRBV19 and TRBJ2-3, with 7 nucleotides matching TRBD1. The CDR3 contains 14 residues. Germline CDR1 is LNHDA and CDR2 is SQIVND (reference sequence). The V gene end was trimmed by 7 bases and the J gene end by 6 bases; junction bases not matched to a gene: 10.

The chain has TRBV2 and TRBJ2-3; D remains unclear. CDR1 SNHLY and CDR2 FYNNEI come from the germline V gene. The CDR3 contains 13 residues. V shed 1 base and J shed 0 bases, with 2 bases lying between them. CDR3 loop: CASSEESTDTQYF. DNA of the CDR3: TGTGCCAGCAGTGAAGAGAGCACAGATACGCAGTATTTT.

This chain uses TRBV18 with TRBJ2-7; TRBD2 aligns across 8 bases. The CDR3 is 15 residues long. V gave up 8 bases and J gave up 2 bases; unmatched junction bases: 11. In germline, CDR1 is KGHSH, CDR2 LQKENI. In nucleotides, the CDR3 is TGTGCCAGCACCATGCTAGCGGGCCCTACCTACGAGCAGTACTTC. As protein: CASTMLAGPTYEQYF.

The CDR3 nucleotides read TGCGCCAGCACCCTCCGAGACAGGTGGACAGATACGCAGTATTTT. Its translation: CASTLRDRWTDTQYF. This sequence joins TRBV23-1 and TRBJ2-3, with D perhaps TRBD1 (6 bases). TRBV23-1 is recorded as an ORF, its role being uncertain. This CDR3 has 15 amino acids. The germline V and J ends were trimmed by 7 bases and 3 bases, with 17 bases remaining between them.

This clone was recorded a few times. V and J are TRBV27 and TRBJ2-7; D is unresolved. The V gene lost 4 bases and the J gene lost 6 bases, with 7 bases spanning the gap. Germline lookup yields CDR1 MNHEY and CDR2 SMNVEV (reference sequence). The CDR3 contains 11 residues. The CDR3 DNA reads as TGTGCCAGCAGTTCCTTCGGCGAGCAGTACTTC. It codes for CASSSFGEQYF.

This clone came up once. This sequence joins TRBV28 and TRBJ1-1; D possibly corresponds to TRBD1 (5 bases). This CDR3 region has 13 residues. Trimming took 6 bases from V and 5 from J, leaving 13 bases between them. Germline CDR1 and CDR2: MDHEN and SYDVKM. This chain's CDR3 is CASRPTGGTEAFF. CDR3 DNA: TGTGCCAGCAGACCTACCGGGGGGACTGAAGCTTTCTTT.

The genes are TRBV7-2 and TRBJ2-1; either TRBD1 or TRBD2 may supply D (5 bases each). V shed 5 bases and J shed 3 bases, with 8 bases lying between them. CDR3 length equals 13 residues. Germline V CDR1 and CDR2: SGHTA, FQGNSA. The CDR3 protein is CASSPGSYNEQFF. The CDR3 nucleotides are TGTGCCAGCAGCCCAGGGAGCTACAATGAGCAGTTCTTC.

The rearrangement uses TRBV2 and TRBJ2-7; TRBD1 agrees at 8 bases. This CDR3 region has 14 residues. V was clipped by 7 bases and J by 5 bases; unmatched bases: 10. The germline gives CDR1 SNHLY, CDR2 FYNNEI. The DNA of the CDR3 is TGTGCCAGCACCCCGGACAGGGAGGCCCACGAGCAGTACTTC. Translated: CASTPDREAHEQYF.

This chain uses TRBV28 with TRBJ2-5, with D tentatively TRBD1 (5 bases). Germline V gives CDR1 MDHEN, CDR2 SYDVKM. The CDR3 sequence is 11 residues long. Trimming removed 4 bases at V and 10 bases at J, with 10 bases between. CDR3 sequence (DNA): TGTGCCAGCAGTTCGAGTAGGGGCCAGTACTTC. Translating it yields CASSSSRGQYF.